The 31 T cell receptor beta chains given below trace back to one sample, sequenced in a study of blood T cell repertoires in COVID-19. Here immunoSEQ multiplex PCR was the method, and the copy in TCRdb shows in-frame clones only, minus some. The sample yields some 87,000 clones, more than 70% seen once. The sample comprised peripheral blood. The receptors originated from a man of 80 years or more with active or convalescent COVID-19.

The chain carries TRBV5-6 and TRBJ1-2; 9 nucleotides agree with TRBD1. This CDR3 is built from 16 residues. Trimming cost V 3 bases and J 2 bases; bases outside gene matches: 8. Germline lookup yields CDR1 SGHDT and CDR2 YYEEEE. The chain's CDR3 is CASSSTEGTGNYGYTF. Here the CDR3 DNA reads TGTGCCAGCAGCTCAACGGAAGGGACAGGGAACTATGGCTACACCTTC.

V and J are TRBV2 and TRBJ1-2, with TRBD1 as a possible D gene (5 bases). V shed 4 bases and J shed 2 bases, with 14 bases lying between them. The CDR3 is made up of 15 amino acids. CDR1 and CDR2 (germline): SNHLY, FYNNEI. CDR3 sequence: CASSAKQGGNYGYTF. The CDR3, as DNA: TGTGCCAGCAGTGCAAAGCAGGGAGGGAACTATGGCTACACCTTC.

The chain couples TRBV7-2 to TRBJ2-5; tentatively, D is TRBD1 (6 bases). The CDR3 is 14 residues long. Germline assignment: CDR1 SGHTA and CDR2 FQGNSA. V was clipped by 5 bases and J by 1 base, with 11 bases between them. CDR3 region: CASSPTGIQETQYF. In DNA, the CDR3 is TGTGCCAGCAGCCCCACAGGGATCCAAGAGACCCAGTACTTC.

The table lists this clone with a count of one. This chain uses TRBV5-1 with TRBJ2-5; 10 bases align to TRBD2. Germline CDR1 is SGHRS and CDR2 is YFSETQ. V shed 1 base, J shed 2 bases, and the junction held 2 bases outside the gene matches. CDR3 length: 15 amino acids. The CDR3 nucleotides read TGCGCCAGCAGCTTGCTACTAGCGGGGCAAGAGACCCAGTACTTC. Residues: CASSLLLAGQETQYF.

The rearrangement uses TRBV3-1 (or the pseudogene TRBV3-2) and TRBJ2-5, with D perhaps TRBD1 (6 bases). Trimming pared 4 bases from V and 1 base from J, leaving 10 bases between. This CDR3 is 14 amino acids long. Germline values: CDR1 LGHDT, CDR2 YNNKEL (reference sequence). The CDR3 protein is CASSRQALQETQYF. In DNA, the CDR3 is TGTGCCAGCAGCCGACAGGCCCTCCAAGAGACCCAGTACTTC.

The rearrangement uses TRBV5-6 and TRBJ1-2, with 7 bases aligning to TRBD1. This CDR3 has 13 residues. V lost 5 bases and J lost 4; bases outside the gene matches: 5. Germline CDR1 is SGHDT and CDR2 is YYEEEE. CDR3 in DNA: TGTGCCAGCAGTCGGGACAGCAGCTATGGCTACACCTTC. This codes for CASSRDSSYGYTF.

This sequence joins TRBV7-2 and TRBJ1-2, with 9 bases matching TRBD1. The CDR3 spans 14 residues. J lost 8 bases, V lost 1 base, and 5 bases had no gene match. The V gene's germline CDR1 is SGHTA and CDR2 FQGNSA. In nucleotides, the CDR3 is TGTGCCAGCAGCTTAGTACAGGGGGCGCAGGGCTACACCTTC. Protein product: CASSLVQGAQGYTF.

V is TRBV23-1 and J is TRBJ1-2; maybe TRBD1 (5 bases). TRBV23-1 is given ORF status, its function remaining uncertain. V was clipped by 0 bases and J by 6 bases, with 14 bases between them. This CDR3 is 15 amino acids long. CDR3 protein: CASSQSWRDYHGYTF. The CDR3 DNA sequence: TGCGCCAGCAGTCAATCCTGGAGGGACTATCATGGCTACACCTTC.

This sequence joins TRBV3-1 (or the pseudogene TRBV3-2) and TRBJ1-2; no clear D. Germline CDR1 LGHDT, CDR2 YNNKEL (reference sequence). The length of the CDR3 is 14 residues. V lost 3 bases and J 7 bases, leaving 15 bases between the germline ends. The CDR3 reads CASSHPAAGGGYTF. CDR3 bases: TGTGCCAGCAGCCACCCCGCGGCCGGTGGTGGCTACACCTTC.

This CDR3 reads CATSVPGTGDTQYF. The CDR3 DNA sequence: TGTGCCACCTCCGTACCCGGGACAGGGGATACGCAGTATTTT. The chain uses TRBV24-1 and TRBJ2-3; the match to TRBD1 covers 9 bases. The CDR3 loop spans 14 amino acids. Germline values: CDR1 KGHDR, CDR2 SFDVKD. With V trimmed by 9 bases and J by 6 bases, 9 bases remained unmatched.

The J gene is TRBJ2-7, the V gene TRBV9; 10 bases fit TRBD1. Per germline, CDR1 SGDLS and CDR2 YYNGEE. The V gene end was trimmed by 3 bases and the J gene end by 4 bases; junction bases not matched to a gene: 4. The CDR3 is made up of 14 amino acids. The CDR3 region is CASSGGQGSYEQYF. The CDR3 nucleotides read TGTGCCAGCAGCGGGGGACAGGGGTCTTACGAGCAGTACTTC.

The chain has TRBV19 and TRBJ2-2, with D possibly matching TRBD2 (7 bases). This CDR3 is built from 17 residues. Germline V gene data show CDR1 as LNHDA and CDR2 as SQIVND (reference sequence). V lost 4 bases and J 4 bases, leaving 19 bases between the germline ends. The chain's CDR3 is CASSTRLAQGFTGELFF. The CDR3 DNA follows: TGTGCCAGTAGTACCCGACTAGCTCAGGGGTTCACCGGGGAGCTGTTTTTT.

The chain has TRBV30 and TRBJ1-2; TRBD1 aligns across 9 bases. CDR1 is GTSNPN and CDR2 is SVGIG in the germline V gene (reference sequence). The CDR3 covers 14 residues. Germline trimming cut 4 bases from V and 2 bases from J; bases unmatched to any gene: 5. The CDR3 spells CAWTRGTGNYGYTF. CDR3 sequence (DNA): TGTGCCTGGACGAGGGGGACAGGGAACTATGGCTACACCTTC.

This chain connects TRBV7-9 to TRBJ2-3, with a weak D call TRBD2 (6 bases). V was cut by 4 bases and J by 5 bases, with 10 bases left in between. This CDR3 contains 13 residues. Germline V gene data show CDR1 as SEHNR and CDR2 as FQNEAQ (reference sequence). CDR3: CASSSGVGDTQYF. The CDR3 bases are TGTGCCAGCAGCTCGGGAGTTGGAGATACGCAGTATTTT.

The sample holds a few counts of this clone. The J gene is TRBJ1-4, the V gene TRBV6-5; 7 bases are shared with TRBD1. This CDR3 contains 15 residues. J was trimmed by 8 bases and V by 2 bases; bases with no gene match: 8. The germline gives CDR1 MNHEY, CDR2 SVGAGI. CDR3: CASSYSQGVGEKLFF. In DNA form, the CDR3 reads TGTGCCAGCAGTTACAGCCAGGGGGTCGGGGAAAAACTGTTTTTT.

CDR3 sequence: CATHGQSTEAFF. DNA for the CDR3: TGTGCCACTCATGGACAGTCCACTGAAGCTTTCTTT. The V gene is TRBV19, the J gene TRBJ1-1; TRBD1 is a possible D gene (6 bases). The CDR3 is made up of 12 amino acids. The germline V and J ends were trimmed by 10 bases and 4 bases, with 13 bases remaining between them. The V gene's germline CDR1 is LNHDA and CDR2 SQIVND (reference sequence).

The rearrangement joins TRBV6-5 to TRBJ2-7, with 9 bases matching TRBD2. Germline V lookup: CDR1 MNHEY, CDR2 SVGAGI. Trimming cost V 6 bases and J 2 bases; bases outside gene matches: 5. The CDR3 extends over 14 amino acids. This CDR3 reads CASRGAGGTYEQYF. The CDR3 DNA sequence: TGTGCCAGCAGAGGAGCGGGAGGCACCTACGAGCAGTACTTC.

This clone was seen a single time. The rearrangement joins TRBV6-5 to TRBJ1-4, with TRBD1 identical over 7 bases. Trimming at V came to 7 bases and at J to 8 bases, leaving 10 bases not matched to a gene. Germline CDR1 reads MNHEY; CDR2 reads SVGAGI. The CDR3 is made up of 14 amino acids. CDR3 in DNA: TGTGCCAGCACCAATCCAGGGGGACAAGAAAAACTGTTTTTT. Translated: CASTNPGGQEKLFF.

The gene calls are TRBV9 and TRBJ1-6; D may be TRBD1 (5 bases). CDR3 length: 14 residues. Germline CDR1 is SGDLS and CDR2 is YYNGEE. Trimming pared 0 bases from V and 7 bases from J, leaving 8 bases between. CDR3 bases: TGTGCCAGCAGCGTAGAGGGGCGGAATTCACCCCTCCACTTT. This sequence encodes CASSVEGRNSPLHF.

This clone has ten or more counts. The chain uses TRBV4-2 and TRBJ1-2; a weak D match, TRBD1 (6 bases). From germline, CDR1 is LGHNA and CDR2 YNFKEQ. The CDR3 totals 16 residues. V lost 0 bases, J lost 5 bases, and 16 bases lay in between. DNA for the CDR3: TGTGCCAGCAGCCAAGAATTGGGGGCATTGGGGTATGGCTACACCTTC. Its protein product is CASSQELGALGYGYTF.

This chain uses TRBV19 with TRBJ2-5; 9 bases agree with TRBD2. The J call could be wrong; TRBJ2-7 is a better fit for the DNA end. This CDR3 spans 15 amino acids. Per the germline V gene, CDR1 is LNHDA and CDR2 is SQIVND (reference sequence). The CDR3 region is CASSILSGRSYEQYF. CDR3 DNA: TGTGCCAGTAGTATCCTTAGCGGGAGATCCTACGAGCAGTACTTC.

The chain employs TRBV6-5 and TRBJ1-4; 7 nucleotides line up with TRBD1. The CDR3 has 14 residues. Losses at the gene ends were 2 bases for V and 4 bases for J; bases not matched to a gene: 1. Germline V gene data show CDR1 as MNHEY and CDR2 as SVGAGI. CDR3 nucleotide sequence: TGTGCCAGCAGTTACGGGACAGTTAATGAAAAACTGTTTTTT. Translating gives CASSYGTVNEKLFF.

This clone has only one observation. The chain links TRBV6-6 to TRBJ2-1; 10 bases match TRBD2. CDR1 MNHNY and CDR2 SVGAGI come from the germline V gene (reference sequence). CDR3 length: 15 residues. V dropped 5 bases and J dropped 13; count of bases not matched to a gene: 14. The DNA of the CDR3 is TGTGCCAGCAGTGCCCCTACTAGCGGGATGGTAGACCAGTTCTTC. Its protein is CASSAPTSGMVDQFF.

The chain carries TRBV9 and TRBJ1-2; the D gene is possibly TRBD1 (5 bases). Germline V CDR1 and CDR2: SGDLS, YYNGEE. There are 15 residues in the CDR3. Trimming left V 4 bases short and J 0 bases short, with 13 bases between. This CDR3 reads CASSPSTGSNYGYTF. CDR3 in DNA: TGTGCCAGCAGCCCCTCAACAGGATCTAACTATGGCTACACCTTC. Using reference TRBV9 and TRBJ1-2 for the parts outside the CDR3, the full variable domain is DSGVTQTPKHLITATGQRVTLRCSPRSGDLSVYWYQQSLDQGLQFLIQYYNGEERAKGNILERFSAQQFPDLHSELNLSSLELGDSALYFCASSPSTGSNYGYTFGSGTRLTVV.

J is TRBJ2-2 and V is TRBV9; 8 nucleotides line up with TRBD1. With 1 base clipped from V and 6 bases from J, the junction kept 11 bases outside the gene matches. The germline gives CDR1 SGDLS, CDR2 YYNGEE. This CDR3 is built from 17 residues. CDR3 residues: CASSVLSGAQGAGELFF. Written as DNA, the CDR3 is TGTGCCAGCAGCGTACTCAGCGGAGCACAGGGGGCCGGGGAGCTGTTTTTT.

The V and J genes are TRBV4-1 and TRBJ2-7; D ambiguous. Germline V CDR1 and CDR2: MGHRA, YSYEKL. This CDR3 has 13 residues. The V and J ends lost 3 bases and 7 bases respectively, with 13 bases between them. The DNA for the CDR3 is TGCGCCAGCAGCCACGCAAACAACGCAGAGCAGTACTTC. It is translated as CASSHANNAEQYF.

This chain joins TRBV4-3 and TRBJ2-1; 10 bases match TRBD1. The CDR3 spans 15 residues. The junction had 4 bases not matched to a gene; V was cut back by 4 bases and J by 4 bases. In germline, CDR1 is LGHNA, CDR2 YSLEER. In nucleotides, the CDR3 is TGCGCCAGCAGCCCAGGGACAGGGGAATACAATGAGCAGTTCTTC. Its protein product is CASSPGTGEYNEQFF.

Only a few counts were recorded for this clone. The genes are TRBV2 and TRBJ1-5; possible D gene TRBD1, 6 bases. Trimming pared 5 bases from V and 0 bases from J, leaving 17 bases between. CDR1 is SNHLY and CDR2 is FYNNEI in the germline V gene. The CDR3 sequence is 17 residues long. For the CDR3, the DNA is TGTGCCAGCAGTTCCTTACAGGGTAGGGCTAGCAATCAGCCCCAGCATTTT. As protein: CASSSLQGRASNQPQHF. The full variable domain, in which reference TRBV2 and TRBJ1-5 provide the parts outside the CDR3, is EPEVTQTPSHQVTQMGQEVILRCVPISNHLYFYWYRQILGQKVEFLVSFYNNEISEKSEIFDDQFSVERPDGSNFTLKIRSTKLEDSAMYFCASSSLQGRASNQPQHFGDGTRLSIL.

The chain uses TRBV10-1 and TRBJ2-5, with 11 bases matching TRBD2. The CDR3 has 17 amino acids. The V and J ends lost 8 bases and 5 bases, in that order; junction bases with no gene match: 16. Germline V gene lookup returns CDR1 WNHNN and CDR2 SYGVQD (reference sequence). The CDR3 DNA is TGCGCCAGCTCTTTGACGGCTAGCGGGAGGCGTGGGGAGACCCAGTACTTC. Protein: CASSLTASGRRGETQYF.

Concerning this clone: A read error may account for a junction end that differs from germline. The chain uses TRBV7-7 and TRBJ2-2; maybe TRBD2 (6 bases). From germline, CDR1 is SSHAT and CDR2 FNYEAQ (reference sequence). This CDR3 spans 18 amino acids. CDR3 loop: CASSPRGATRSDPGELFF. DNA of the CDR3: TGTGCTAGCAGCCCTCGCGGGGCCACGAGAAGCGACCCCGGGGAGCTGTTTTTT.

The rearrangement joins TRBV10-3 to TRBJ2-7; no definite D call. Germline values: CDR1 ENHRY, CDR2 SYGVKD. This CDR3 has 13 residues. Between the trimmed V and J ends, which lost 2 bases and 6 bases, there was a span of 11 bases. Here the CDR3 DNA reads TGTGCCATCAGTGAGACGGAGCGCGGCGAGCAGTACTTC. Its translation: CAISETERGEQYF.